The 7 T cell receptor beta chains below all came from one sample that was sequenced in a study of cytomegalovirus exposure and HLA in healthy donors. 13 Jbeta primers and 60 Vbeta primers were used for the PCR. Clones were sequenced by immunoSEQ multiplex PCR, and TCRdb holds only the in-frame ones, with some missing. The table lists more than 90,000 clones, roughly 63% of them singletons. The sequenced sample was PBMCs. The receptors here all came from a man over 45 in good health and CMV-seronegative.

In this sample, this clone turned up a few times. This sequence joins TRBV2 and TRBJ2-4, with 7 bases matching TRBD1. The germline gives CDR1 SNHLY, CDR2 FYNNEI. This CDR3 contains 19 residues. V lost 0 bases, J lost 5 bases, and 16 bases stayed unmatched. The CDR3 protein is CASSEALVSSDRVQNIQYF. The CDR3 bases are TGTGCCAGCAGTGAAGCTCTTGTTTCGTCAGACAGGGTCCAAAACATTCAGTACTTC.

V usage is TRBV30 and J usage is TRBJ2-5; possibly TRBD1 for D (5 bases). Near its end, the DNA agrees better with TRBJ2-7, so the J call may be wrong. The CDR3 loop spans 13 amino acids. Germline CDR1 is GTSNPN and CDR2 is SVGIG (reference sequence). The CDR3 loop is CAWNQGKKSEQYF. The CDR3 nucleotides read TGTGCCTGGAACCAGGGAAAGAAGAGCGAGCAGTACTTC.

This chain connects TRBV7-2 to TRBJ1-1; 9 nucleotides match TRBD1. There are 16 residues in the CDR3. Trimming took 5 bases from V and 4 from J; bases not matched to a gene: 11. Germline values: CDR1 SGHTA, CDR2 FQGNSA. CDR3 sequence: CASSDRKQGAGTEAFF. CDR3 coding DNA: TGTGCCAGCAGCGACCGGAAACAGGGGGCCGGCACTGAAGCTTTCTTT.

The V and J genes are TRBV5-1 and TRBJ2-2, with a weak D call TRBD1 (6 bases). Germline loops: CDR1 SGHRS, CDR2 YFSETQ. This CDR3 is built from 16 residues. V gave up 3 bases and J gave up 2 bases, with 14 bases separating them. CDR3 loop: CASSSLQGANTGELFF. The CDR3 nucleotides are TGCGCCAGCAGCTCCTTACAGGGTGCAAACACCGGGGAGCTGTTTTTT. The full variable domain, completed using reference TRBV5-1 and TRBJ2-2, is KAGVTQTPRYLIKTRGQQVTLSCSPISGHRSVSWYQQTPGQGLQFLFEYFSETQRNKGNFPGRFSGRQFSNSRSEMNVSTLELGDSALYLCASSSLQGANTGELFFGEGSRLTVL.

A note on this clone: The same CDR3 can be traced to other DNA sequences in this sample. The chain combines TRBV5-1 with TRBJ2-3, with no clear D. Germline lookup yields CDR1 SGHRS and CDR2 YFSETQ. The V gene lost 2 bases and the J gene lost 1 base, with 8 bases spanning the gap. The CDR3 is 14 amino acids. CDR3 DNA: TGCGCCAGCAGCTTTGGAGAGGGCACAGATACGCAGTATTTT. It yields the protein CASSFGEGTDTQYF.

The gene calls are TRBV6-1 and TRBJ2-3; 9 bases align to TRBD2. This CDR3 contains 14 residues. Germline V gene sequence: CDR1 MNHNS, CDR2 SASEGT. The V segment lost 4 bases and the J segment 4 bases; nucleotides outside the gene matches: 3. The CDR3, as DNA: TGTGCCAGCAGTGTGGCGGGAGGGGCAGATACGCAGTATTTT. Its protein product is CASSVAGGADTQYF.

This chain links TRBV9 with TRBJ1-2; D remains ambiguous. With 4 bases removed from V and 3 bases from J, the gap between germline ends came to 10 bases. The CDR3 length is 13 residues. Per the germline V gene, CDR1 is SGDLS and CDR2 is YYNGEE. The CDR3 DNA reads as TGTGCCAGCAGCCCGCGAGGAGACTATGGCTACACCTTC. Translated, it gives CASSPRGDYGYTF. Variable domain in full (rest from reference TRBV9 and TRBJ1-2): DSGVTQTPKHLITATGQRVTLRCSPRSGDLSVYWYQQSLDQGLQFLIQYYNGEERAKGNILERFSAQQFPDLHSELNLSSLELGDSALYFCASSPRGDYGYTFGSGTRLTVV.